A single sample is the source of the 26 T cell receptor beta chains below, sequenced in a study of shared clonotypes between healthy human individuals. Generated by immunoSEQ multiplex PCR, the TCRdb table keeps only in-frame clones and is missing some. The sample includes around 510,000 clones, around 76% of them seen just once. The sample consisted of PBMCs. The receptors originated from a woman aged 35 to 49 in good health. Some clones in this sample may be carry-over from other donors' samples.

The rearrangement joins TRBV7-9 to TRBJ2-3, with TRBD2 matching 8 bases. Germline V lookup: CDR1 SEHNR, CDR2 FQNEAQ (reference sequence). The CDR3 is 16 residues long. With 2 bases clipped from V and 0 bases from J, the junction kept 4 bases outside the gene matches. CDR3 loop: CASSLTGGASTDTQYF. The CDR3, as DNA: TGTGCCAGCAGCTTAACGGGAGGGGCGAGCACAGATACGCAGTATTTT.

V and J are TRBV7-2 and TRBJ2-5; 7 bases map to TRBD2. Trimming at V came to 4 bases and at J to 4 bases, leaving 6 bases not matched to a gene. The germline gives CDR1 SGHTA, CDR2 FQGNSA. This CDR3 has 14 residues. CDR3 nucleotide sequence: TGTGCCAGCAGCTGGGGGGGAGGAGGAGAGACCCAGTACTTC. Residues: CASSWGGGGETQYF.

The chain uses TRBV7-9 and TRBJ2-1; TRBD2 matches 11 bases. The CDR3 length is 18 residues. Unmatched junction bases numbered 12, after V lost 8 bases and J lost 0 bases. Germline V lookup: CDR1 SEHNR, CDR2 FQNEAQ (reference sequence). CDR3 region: CASETGTSGISSYNEQFF. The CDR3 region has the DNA TGTGCCAGCGAGACCGGGACTAGCGGAATAAGCTCCTACAATGAGCAGTTCTTC.

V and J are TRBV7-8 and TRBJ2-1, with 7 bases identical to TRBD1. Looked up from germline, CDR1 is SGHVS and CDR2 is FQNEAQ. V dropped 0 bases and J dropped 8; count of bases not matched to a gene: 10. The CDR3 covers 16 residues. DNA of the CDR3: TGTGCCAGCAGCTTAGCGGGGCAGGGGGAAAGGGATGAGCAGTTCTTC. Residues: CASSLAGQGERDEQFF.

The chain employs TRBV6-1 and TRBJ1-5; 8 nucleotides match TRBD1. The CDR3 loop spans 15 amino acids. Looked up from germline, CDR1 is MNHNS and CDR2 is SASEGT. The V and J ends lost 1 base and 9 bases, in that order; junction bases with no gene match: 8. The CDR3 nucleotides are TGTGCCAGCAGTGAAGTGAGACAGGGGCGAGGGCCCCAGCATTTT. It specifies CASSEVRQGRGPQHF.

In DNA, the CDR3 is TGCGCCAGCAGCGCCCAAGTAGCGGGTATGGACATTCAGTACTTC. The encoded protein is CASSAQVAGMDIQYF. This chain connects TRBV5-1 to TRBJ2-4, with TRBD2 matching 7 bases. This CDR3 region has 15 residues. From germline, CDR1 is SGHRS and CDR2 YFSETQ. After removal of 4 bases from V and 8 bases from J, the junction contained 12 bases not matched to a gene.

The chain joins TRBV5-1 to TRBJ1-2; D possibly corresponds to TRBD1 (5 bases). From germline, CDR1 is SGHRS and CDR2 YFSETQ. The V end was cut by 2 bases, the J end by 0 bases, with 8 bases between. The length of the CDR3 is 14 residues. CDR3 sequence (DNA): TGCGCCAGCAGCTTAGGGGCGACTAACTATGGCTACACCTTC. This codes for CASSLGATNYGYTF.

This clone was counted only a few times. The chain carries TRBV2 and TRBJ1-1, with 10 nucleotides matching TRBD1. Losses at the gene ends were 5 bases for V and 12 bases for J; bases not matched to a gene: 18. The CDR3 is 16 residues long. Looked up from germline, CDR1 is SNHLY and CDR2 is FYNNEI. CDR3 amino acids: CASSNQGQGIGRAPFF. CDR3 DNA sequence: TGTGCCAGCAGTAATCAGGGACAGGGGATAGGAAGGGCCCCTTTCTTT. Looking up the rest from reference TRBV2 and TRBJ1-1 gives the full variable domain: EPEVTQTPSHQVTQMGQEVILRCVPISNHLYFYWYRQILGQKVEFLVSFYNNEISEKSEIFDDQFSVERPDGSNFTLKIRSTKLEDSAMYFCASSNQGQGIGRAPFFGQGTRLTVV.

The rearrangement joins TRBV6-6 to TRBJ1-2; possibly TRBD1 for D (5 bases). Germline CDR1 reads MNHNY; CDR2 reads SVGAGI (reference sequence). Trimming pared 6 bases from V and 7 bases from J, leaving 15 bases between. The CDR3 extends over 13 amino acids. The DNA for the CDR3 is TGTGCCAGCAGGGGACCGTCCGCCGGTGGCTACACCTTC. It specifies CASRGPSAGGYTF.

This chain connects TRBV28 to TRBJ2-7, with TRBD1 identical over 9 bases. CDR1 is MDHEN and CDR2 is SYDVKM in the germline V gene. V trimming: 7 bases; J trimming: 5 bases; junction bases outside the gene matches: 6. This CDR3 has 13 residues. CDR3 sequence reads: CASIPGDRDEQYF. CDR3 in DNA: TGTGCCAGCATCCCTGGGGACAGGGACGAGCAGTACTTC.

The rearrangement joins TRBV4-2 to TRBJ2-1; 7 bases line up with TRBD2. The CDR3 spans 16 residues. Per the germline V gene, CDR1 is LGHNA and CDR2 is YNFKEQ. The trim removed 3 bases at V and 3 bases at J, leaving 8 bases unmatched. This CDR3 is CASSHPGLDRYNEQFF. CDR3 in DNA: TGTGCCAGCAGCCACCCCGGACTAGACCGCTACAATGAGCAGTTCTTC.

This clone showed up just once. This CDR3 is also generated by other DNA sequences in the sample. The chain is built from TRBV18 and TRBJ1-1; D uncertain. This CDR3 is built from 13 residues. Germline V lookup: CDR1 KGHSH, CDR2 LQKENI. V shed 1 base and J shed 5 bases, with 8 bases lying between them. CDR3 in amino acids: CASSPLGGTEAFF. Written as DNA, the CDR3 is TGTGCCAGCTCACCACTCGGAGGGACTGAAGCTTTCTTT. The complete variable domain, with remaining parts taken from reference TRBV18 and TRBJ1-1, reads NAGVMQNPRHLVRRRGQEARLRCSPMKGHSHVYWYRQLPEEGLKFMVYLQKENIIDESGMPKERFSAEFPKEGPSILRIQQVVRGDSAAYFCASSPLGGTEAFFGQGTRLTVV.

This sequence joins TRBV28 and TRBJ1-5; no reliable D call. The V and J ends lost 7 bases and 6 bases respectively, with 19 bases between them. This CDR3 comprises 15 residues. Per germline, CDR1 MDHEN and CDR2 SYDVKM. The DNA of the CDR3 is TGTGCCAGCACCACAAACCGCCAGGTCGCTCAGCCCCAGCATTTT. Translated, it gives CASTTNRQVAQPQHF.

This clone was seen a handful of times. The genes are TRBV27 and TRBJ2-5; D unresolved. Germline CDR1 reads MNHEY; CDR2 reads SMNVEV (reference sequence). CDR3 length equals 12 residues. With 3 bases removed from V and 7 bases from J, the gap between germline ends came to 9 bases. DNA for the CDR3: TGTGCCAGCAGTTTTGGGGTAGGGACCCAGTACTTC. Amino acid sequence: CASSFGVGTQYF.

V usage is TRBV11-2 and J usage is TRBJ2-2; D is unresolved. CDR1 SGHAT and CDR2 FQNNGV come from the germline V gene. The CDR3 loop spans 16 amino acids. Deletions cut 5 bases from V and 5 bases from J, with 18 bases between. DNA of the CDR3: TGTGCCAGCAGCGCCCTCTCCGGGCCGAGGACCGGGGAGCTGTTTTTT. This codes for CASSALSGPRTGELFF.

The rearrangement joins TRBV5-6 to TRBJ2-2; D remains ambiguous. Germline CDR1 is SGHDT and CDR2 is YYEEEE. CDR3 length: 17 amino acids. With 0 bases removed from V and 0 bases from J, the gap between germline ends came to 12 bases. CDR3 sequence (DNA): TGTGCCAGCAGCTTGGTGCCCGGACGCTCGAACACCGGGGAGCTGTTTTTT. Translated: CASSLVPGRSNTGELFF.

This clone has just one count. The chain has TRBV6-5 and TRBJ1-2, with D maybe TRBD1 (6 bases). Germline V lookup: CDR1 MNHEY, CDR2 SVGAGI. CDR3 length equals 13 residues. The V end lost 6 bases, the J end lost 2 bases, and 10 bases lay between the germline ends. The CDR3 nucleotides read TGTGCCAGCAGGATGGACAGCAACTATGGCTACACCTTC. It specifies CASRMDSNYGYTF.

CDR3 coding DNA: TGTGCCAGCAGCGGCCGACAATCGACGATGGAGACCCAGTACTTC. It encodes CASSGRQSTMETQYF. The chain combines TRBV11-1 with TRBJ2-5; D gene unclear. Germline values: CDR1 SGHAT, CDR2 FQDESV (reference sequence). V dropped 5 bases and J dropped 5 bases, with 18 bases sitting between them. The CDR3 consists of 15 residues.

The CDR3 reads CSVVPGQRNYGYTF. Written as DNA, the CDR3 is TGCAGCGTTGTTCCGGGACAGAGGAACTATGGCTACACCTTC. V and J are TRBV29-1 and TRBJ1-2, with TRBD1 matching over 7 bases. The CDR3 totals 14 residues. The germline CDR1 and CDR2 sequences are SQVTM and ANQGSEA. Trimming removed 4 bases from V and 2 bases from J; junction bases left unmatched: 7.

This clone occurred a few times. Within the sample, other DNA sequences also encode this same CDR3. The CDR3 coding sequence is TGTGCCACCAGCAACAGACGCAATCAGCCCCAGCATTTT. Translated, it gives CATSNRRNQPQHF. The J gene is TRBJ1-5, the V gene TRBV15; D remains ambiguous. Germline V gene sequence: CDR1 LNHNV, CDR2 YYDKDF (reference sequence). Trimming stripped 4 bases from V and 2 bases from J, with 6 bases between. This CDR3 region has 13 residues.

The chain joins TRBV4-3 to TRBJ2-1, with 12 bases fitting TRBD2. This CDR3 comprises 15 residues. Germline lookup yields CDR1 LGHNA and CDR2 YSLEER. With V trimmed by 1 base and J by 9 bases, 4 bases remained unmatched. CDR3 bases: TGCGCCAGCAGCCAAGGACTAGCGGGAGTGGGTGAGCAGTTCTTC. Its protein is CASSQGLAGVGEQFF.

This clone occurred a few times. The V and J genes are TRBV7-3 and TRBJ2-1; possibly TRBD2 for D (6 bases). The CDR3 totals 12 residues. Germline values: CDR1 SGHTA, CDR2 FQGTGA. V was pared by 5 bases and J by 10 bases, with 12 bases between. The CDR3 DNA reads TGTGCCAGCAGCAGACTAGTAGACGAGCAGTTCTTC. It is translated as CASSRLVDEQFF.

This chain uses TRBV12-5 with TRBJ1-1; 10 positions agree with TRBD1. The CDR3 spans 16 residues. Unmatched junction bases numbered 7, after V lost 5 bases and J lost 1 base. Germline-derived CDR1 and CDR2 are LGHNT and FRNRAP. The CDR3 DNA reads TGTGCTAGTGGTGCGGACAGGGGGGACGGGAACACTGAAGCTTTCTTT. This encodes CASGADRGDGNTEAFF.

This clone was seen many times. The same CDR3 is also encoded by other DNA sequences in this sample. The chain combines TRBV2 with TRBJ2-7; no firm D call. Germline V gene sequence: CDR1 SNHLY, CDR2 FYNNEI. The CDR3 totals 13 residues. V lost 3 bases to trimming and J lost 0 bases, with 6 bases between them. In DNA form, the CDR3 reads TGTGCCAGCAGTGACGTGTTCTCCTACGAGCAGTACTTC. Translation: CASSDVFSYEQYF.

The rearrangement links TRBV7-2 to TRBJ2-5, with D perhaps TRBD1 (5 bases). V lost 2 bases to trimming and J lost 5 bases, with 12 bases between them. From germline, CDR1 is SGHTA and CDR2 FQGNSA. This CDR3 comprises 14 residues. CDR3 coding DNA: TGTGCCAGCAGCTTACAGGGCCCTGGGGAGACCCAGTACTTC. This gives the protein CASSLQGPGETQYF.

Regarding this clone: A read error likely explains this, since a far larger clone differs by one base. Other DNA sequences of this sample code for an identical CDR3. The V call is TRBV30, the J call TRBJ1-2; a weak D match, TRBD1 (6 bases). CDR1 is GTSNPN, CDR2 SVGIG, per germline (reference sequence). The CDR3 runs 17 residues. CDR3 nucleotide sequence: TGCGCCTGGATCTCTCCGGGGACCAGGGGTCGGGGCTATGGCTACACCTTC. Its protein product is CAWISPGTRGRGYGYTF.